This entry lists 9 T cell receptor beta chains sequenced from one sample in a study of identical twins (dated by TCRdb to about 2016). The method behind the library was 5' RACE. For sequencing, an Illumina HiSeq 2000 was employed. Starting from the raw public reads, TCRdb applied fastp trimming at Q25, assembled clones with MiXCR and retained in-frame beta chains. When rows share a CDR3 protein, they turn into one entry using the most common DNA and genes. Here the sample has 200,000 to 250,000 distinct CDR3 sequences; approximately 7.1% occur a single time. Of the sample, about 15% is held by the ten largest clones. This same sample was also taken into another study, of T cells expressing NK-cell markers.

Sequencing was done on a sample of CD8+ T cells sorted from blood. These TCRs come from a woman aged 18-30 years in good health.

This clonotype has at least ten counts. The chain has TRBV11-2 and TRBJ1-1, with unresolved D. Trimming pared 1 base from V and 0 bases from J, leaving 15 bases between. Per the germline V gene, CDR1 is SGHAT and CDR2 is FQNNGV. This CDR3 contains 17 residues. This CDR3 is CASSLGLDSVMNTEAFF. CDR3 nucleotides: TGTGCCAGCAGCTTAGGTCTGGATTCGGTCATGAACACTGAAGCTTTCTTT.

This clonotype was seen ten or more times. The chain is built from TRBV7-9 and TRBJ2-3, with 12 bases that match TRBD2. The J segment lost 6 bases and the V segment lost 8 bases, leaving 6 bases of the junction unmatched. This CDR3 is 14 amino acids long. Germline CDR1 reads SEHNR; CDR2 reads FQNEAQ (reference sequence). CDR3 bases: TGTGCCAGCCGACTAGCGGGGGATCCTGATACGCAGTATTTT. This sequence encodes CASRLAGDPDTQYF.

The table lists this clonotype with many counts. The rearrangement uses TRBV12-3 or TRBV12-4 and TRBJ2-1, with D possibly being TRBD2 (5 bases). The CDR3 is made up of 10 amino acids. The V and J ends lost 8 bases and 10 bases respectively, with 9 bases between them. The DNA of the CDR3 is TGTGCCAGCCGGGGAGAGGAGCAGTTCTTC. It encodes CASRGEEQFF.

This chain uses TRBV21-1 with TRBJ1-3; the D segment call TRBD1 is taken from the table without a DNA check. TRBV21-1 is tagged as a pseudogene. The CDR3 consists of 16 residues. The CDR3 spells CASSSRDNLAGNTIYF. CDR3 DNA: TGTGCCAGCAGCTCGCGGGACAATCTAGCTGGAAACACCATATATTTT.

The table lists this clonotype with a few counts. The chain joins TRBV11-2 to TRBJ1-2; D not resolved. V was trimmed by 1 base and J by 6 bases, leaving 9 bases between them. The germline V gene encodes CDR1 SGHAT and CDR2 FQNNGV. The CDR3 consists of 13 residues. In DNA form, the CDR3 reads TGTGCCAGCAGCTTAGGCAGACCCAATGGCTACACCTTC. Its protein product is CASSLGRPNGYTF.

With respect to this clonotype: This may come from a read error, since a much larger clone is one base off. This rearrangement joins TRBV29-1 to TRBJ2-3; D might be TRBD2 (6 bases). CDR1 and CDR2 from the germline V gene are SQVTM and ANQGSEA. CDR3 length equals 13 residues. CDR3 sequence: CSSFAGSTDTQFF. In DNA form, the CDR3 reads TGCAGCTCCTTCGCGGGGTCCACAGATACGCAGTTTTTT.

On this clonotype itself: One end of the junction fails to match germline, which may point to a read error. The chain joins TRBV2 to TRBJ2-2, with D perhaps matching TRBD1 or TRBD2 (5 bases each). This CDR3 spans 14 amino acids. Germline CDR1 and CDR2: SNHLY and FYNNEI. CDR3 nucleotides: TGTGGCAGCTGGGGCAGGGAGTACACCGGGGAGCTGTTTTTT. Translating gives CGSWGREYTGELFF.

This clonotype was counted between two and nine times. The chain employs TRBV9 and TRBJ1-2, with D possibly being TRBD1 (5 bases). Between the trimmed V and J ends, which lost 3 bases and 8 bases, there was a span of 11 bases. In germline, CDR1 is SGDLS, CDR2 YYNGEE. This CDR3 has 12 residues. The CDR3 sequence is CASSGGTGGYTF. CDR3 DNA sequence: TGTGCCAGCAGCGGGGGGACGGGCGGCTACACCTTC.

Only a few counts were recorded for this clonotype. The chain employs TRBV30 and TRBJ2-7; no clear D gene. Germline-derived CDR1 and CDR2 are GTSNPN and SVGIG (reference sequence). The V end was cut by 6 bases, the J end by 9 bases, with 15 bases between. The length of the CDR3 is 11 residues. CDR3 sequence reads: CACTGWEGQYF. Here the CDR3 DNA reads TGTGCCTGCACCGGTTGGGAAGGGCAGTACTTC.